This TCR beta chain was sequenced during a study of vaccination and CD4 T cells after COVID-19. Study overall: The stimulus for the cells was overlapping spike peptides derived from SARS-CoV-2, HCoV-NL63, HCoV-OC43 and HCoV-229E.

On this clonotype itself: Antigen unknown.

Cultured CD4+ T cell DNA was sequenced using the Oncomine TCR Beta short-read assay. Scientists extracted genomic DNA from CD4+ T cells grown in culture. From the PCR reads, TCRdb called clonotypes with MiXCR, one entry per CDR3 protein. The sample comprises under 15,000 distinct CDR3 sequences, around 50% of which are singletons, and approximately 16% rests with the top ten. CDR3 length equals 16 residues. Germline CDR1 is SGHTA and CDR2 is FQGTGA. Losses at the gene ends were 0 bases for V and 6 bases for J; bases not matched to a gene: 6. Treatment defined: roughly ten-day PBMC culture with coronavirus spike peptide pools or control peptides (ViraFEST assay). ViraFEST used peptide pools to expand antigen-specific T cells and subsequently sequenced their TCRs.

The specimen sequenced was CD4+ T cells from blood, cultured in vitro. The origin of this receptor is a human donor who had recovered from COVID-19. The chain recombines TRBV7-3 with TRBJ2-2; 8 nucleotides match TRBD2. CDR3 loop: CASSLTSGRPPGELFF. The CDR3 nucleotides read TGTGCCAGCAGCTTAACCAGCGGGAGACCGCCCGGGGAGCTGTTTTTT.